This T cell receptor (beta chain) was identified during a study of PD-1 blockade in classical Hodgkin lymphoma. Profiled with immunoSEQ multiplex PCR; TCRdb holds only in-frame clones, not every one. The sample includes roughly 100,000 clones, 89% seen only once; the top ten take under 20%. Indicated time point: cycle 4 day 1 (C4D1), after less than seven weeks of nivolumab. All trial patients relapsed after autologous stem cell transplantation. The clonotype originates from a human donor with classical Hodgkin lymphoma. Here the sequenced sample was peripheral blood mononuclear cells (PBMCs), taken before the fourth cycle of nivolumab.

The CDR3 loop reads CASSWIGRGTDTQYF. Here the CDR3 DNA reads TGTGCCAGCAGCTGGATAGGAAGAGGGACAGATACGCAGTATTTT. The chain links TRBV11-2 to TRBJ2-3; perhaps TRBD2 as D (5 bases). This CDR3 contains 15 residues. V was pared by 4 bases and J by 3 bases, with 14 bases between. The germline CDR1 and CDR2 sequences are SGHAT and FQNNGV.